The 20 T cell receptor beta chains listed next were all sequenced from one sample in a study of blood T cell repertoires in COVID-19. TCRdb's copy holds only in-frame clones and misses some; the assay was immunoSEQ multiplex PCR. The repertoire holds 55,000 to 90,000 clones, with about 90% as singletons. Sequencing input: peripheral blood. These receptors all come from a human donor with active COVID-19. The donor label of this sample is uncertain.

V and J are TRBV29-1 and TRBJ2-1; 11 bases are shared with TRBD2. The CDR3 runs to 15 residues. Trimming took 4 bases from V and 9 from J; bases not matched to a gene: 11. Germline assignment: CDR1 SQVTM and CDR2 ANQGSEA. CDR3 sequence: CSVALTSGRWGEQFF. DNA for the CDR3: TGCAGCGTTGCCCTCACTAGCGGGAGATGGGGTGAGCAGTTCTTC.

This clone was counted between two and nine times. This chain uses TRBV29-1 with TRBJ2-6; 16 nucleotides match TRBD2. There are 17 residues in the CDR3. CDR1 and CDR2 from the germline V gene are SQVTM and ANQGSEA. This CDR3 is CSVLGTSGRVGANVLTF. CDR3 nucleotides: TGCAGTGTACTGGGGACTAGCGGGAGGGTAGGGGCCAACGTCCTGACTTTC.

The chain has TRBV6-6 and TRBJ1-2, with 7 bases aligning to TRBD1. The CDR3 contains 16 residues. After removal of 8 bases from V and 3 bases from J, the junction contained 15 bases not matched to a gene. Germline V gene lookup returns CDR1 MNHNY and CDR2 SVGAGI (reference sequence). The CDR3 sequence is CASHPTSGTEHYGYTF. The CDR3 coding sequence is TGTGCCAGCCACCCAACTTCCGGGACAGAGCACTATGGCTACACCTTC.

Here the CDR3 DNA reads TGCGCCAGCAGCCAAGTACAGGGGGGGACCCAGTACTTC. Its translation: CASSQVQGGTQYF. V usage is TRBV4-3 and J usage is TRBJ2-5; TRBD1 matches at 8 bases. CDR1 and CDR2 (germline): LGHNA, YSLEER. This CDR3 has 13 residues. Trimming at V came to 1 base and at J to 7 bases, leaving 2 bases not matched to a gene.

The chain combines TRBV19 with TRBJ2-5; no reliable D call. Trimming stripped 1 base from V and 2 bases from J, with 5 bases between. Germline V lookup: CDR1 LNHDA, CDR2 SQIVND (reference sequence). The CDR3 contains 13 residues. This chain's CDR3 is CASSIVLQETQYF. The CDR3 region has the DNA TGTGCCAGTAGTATAGTCCTGCAAGAGACCCAGTACTTC.

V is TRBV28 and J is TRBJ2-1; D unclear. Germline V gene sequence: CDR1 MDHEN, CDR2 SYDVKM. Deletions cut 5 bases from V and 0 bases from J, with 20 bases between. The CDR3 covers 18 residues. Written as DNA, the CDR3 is TGTGCCAGCAGTGGAAAGCCGTACAGACGCAGCTCCTACAATGAGCAGTTCTTC. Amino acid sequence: CASSGKPYRRSSYNEQFF.

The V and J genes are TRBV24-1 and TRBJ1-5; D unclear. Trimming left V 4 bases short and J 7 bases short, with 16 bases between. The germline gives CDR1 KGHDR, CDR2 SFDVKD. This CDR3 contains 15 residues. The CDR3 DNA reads TGTGCCACCAGTGACGCGCAGGTGGCTGGGCAGCCCCAGCATTTT. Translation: CATSDAQVAGQPQHF.

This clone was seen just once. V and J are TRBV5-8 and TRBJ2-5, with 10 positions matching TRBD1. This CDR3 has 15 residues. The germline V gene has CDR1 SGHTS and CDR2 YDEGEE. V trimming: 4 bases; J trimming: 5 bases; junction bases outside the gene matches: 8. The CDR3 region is CASSLGTGEWETQYF. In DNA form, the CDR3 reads TGTGCCAGCAGCCTCGGGACAGGGGAATGGGAGACCCAGTACTTC.

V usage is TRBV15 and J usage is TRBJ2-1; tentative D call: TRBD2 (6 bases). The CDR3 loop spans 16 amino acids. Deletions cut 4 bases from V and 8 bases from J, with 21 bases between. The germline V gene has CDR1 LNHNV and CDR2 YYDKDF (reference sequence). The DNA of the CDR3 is TGTGCCACCAGCACGGGGGACCTTCCCCCCGGCGATGAGCAGTTCTTC. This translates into CATSTGDLPPGDEQFF.

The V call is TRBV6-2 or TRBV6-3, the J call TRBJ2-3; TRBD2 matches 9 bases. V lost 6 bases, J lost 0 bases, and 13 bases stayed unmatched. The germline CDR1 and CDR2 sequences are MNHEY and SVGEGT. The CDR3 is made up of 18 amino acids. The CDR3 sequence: CASSLSRLAVTSTDTQYF. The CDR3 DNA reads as TGTGCCAGCAGCCTCTCACGACTAGCGGTGACTAGCACAGATACGCAGTATTTT.

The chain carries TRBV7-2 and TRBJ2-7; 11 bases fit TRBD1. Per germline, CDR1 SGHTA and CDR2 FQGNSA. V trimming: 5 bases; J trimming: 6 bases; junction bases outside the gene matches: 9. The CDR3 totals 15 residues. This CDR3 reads CASSPQDRGPGEQYF. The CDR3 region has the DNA TGTGCCAGCAGCCCCCAGGACAGGGGGCCGGGCGAGCAGTACTTC.

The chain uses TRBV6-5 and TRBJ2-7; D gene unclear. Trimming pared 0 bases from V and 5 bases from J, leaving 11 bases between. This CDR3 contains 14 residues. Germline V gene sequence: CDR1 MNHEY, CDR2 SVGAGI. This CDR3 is CASSYSSMVDEQYF. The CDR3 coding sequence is TGTGCCAGCAGTTACTCGAGTATGGTGGACGAGCAGTACTTC.

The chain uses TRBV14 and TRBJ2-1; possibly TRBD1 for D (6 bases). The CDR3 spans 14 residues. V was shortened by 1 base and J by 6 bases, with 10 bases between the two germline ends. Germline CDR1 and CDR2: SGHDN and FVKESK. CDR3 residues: CASSQVAGVNEQFF. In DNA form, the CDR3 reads TGTGCCAGCAGCCAAGTGGCAGGGGTCAATGAGCAGTTCTTC.

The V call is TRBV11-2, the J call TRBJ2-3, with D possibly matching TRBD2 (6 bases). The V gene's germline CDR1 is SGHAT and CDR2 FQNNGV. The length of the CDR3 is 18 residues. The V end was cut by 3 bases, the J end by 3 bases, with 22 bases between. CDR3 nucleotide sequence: TGTGCCAGCAGCTTCACATTGACCGGGACTCTAAAAACAGATACGCAGTATTTT. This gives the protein CASSFTLTGTLKTDTQYF.

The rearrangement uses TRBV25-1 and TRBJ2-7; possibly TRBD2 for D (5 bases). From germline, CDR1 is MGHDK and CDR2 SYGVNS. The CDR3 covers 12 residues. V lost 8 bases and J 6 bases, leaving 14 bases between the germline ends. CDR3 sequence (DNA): TGTGCCAGCGGTATTATAGGAGGCGAGCAGTACTTC. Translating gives CASGIIGGEQYF.

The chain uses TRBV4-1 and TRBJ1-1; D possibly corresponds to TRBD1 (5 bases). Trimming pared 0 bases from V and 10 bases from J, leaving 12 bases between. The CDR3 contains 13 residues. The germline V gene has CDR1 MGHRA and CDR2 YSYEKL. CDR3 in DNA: TGCGCCAGCAGCCAAGATATCAGGCAGGGAGCTTTCTTT. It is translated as CASSQDIRQGAFF.

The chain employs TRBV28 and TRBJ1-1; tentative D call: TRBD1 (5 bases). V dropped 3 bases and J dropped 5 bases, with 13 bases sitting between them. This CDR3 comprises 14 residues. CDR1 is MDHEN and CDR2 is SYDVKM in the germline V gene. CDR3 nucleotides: TGTGCCAGCAGTTTCCCAGGGTATCGGACTGAAGCTTTCTTT. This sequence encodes CASSFPGYRTEAFF.

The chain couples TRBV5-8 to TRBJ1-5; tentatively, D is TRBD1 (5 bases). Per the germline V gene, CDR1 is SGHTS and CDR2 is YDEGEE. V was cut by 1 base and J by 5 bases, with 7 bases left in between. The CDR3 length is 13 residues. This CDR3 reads CASSLFRDQPQHF. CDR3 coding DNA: TGTGCCAGCAGCTTGTTCAGGGATCAGCCCCAGCATTTT.

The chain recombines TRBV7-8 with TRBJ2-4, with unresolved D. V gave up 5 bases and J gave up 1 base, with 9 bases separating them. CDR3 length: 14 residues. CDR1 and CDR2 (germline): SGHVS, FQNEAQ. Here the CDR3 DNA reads TGTGCCAGCAGCCCCTCGGAGGCCAAAAACATTCAGTACTTC. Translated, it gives CASSPSEAKNIQYF. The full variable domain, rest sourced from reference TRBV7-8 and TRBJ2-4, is GAGVSQSPRYKVAKRGQDVALRCDPISGHVSLFWYQQALGQGPEFLTYFQNEAQLDKSGLPSDRFFAERPEGSVSTLKIQRTQQEDSAVYLCASSPSEAKNIQYFGAGTRLSVL.

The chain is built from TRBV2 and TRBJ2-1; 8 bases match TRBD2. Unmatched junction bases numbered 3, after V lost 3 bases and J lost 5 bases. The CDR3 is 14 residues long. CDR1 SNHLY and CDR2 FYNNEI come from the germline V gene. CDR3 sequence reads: CASSEDGRDNEQFF. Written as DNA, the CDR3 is TGTGCCAGCAGTGAGGACGGGAGGGACAATGAGCAGTTCTTC. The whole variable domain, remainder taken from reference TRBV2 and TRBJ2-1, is EPEVTQTPSHQVTQMGQEVILRCVPISNHLYFYWYRQILGQKVEFLVSFYNNEISEKSEIFDDQFSVERPDGSNFTLKIRSTKLEDSAMYFCASSEDGRDNEQFFGPGTRLTVL.